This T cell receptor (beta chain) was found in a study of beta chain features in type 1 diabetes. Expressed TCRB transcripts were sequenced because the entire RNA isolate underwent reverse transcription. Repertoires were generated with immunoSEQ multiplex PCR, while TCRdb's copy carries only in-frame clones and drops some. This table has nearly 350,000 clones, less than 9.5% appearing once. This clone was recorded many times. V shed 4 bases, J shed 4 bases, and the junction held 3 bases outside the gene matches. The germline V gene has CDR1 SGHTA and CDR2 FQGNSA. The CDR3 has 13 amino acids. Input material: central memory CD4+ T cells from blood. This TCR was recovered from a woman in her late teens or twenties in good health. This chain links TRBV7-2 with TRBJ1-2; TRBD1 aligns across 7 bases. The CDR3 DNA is TGTGCCAGCAGCTGGGGACAGCGCTATGGCTACACCTTC. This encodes CASSWGQRYGYTF.